The rows below give T cell receptor beta chains drawn from one sample of a study of blood T cell repertoires in COVID-19. The method was immunoSEQ multiplex PCR; TCRdb's version includes in-frame clones alone and lacks a portion of them. Here the sample spans roughly 38,000 clones, about 88% being singletons. Sequencing was done on a sample of peripheral blood. Every receptor here comes from a man between 45 and 60 years old in a cohort sampled during active COVID-19. Both conserved end residues are part of each CDR3. A D gene is named only where the DNA matches it firmly. Expanded clones are given a class, and other clones once, few, many or no size at all.

TRBD1	TRBV10-3	once	TRBJ1-2	TGTGCCATCAGTGAGCCGGGACAGGGAAGTAGGCGGATCTATGGCTACACCTTC	CAISEPGQGSRRIYGYTF
TRBD1	TRBV3-1/TRBV3-2	.	TRBJ1-2	TGTGCCAGCAGCCAAGCAAAGGACAGGGACTATGGCTACACCTTC	CASSQAKDRDYGYTF
TRBD2	TRBV5-1	.	TRBJ2-5	TGCGCCAGCAGCCCCGAGGGGACTAGCCGGGCACAAGAGACCCAGTACTTC	CASSPEGTSRAQETQYF
TRBD1	TRBV10-3	.	TRBJ2-7	TGTGCCATCAGTGCAGGGGGCGACGCCTACGAGCAGTACTTC	CAISAGGDAYEQYF
.	TRBV21-1	.	TRBJ2-5	TGTGCCAGCAGCAACCCAACTAGCGGGGGGGCCTCGATACAAGAGACCCAGTACTTC	CASSNPTSGGASIQETQYF
.	TRBV5-4	.	TRBJ2-6	TGTGCCAGCATATCTGGGGCCAACGTCCTGACTTTC	CASISGANVLTF
TRBD1	TRBV12-5	.	TRBJ1-2	TGTGCTAGTGCCACGCTATCTCCGGGACAGAGGGGCTACACCTTC	CASATLSPGQRGYTF
.	TRBV5-8	.	TRBJ2-1	TGTGCCAGCAGCTTCTCTAGCTCCTACAATGAGCAGTTCTTC	CASSFSSSYNEQFF
TRBD2	TRBV6-5	.	TRBJ2-2	TGTGCCAGCAGTCTAGCGGGTACGAACACCGGGGAGCTGTTTTTT	CASSLAGTNTGELFF
TRBD1	TRBV6-5	.	TRBJ1-2	TGTGCCAGCAGTTATGGGACAGGGGGATACACCTTC	CASSYGTGGYTF
.	TRBV6-2/TRBV6-3	.	TRBJ1-1	TGTGCCAGCAGTTCGACAGAGAACACTGAAGCTTTCTTT	CASSSTENTEAFF
.	TRBV5-8	.	TRBJ2-1	TGTGCCAGCAGCTTGGCCCCTAGCTATGCGAATGAGCAGTTCTTC	CASSLAPSYANEQFF
.	TRBV15	.	TRBJ2-1	TGTGCCACCAGCAGAGTAGCGAATGAGCAGTTCTTC	CATSRVANEQFF
TRBD2	TRBV7-2	.	TRBJ2-1	TGTGCCAGCAGCTCGACTAGCGGGGTTTACTACAATGAGCAGTTCTTC	CASSSTSGVYYNEQFF
TRBD1	TRBV4-1	.	TRBJ2-1	TGCGCCAGCAGCCAACGACAGGGGAATGAGCAGTTCTTC	CASSQRQGNEQFF
.	TRBV11-3	.	TRBJ1-1	TGTGCCAGCAGCCCCAGGGGATTCCCGGTGGCTTTCTTT	CASSPRGFPVAFF
.	TRBV6-5	.	TRBJ1-1	TGTGCCAGCAGTCCGGGGATGAACACTGAAGCTTTCTTT	CASSPGMNTEAFF
.	TRBV29-1	once	TRBJ1-4	TGCAGCGTTGGCAGGGCCTCGGAAAAACTGTTTTTT	CSVGRASEKLFF
TRBD2	TRBV3-1/TRBV3-2	.	TRBJ2-4	TGTGCCAGCAGCCAAGAGACTAGCGGGCGCTCCAAAAACATTCAGTACTTC	CASSQETSGRSKNIQYF
.	TRBV21-1	.	TRBJ1-5	TGTGCCAGCAGCAAAGCTATGGACAGGACCCATCGAGCCCAGCATTTT	CASSKAMDRTHRAQHF
TRBD1	TRBV27	.	TRBJ1-5	TGTGCCAGCAGTTTATCGGACAGGGGACACAAAAGCAATCAGCCCCAGCATTTT	CASSLSDRGHKSNQPQHF
TRBD1	TRBV7-7	.	TRBJ2-1	TGTGCTAGCAGCCCCTCCCCGGGACAGGTCGCCGATGAGCAGTTCTTC	CASSPSPGQVADEQFF
TRBD1	TRBV2	once	TRBJ2-3	TGTGCCAAAAGAAGCCCGGGGACAGAGGGGTTAAGGACAGATACGCAGTATTTT	CAKRSPGTEGLRTDTQYF
.	TRBV9	few	TRBJ2-5	TGTGCCAGCAGTTGGGGGCTAGCTGAGACCCAGTACTTC	CASSWGLAETQYF
TRBD1	TRBV6-5	.	TRBJ1-2	TGTGCCGGCAGCTACCAGGGGGTGGACTATGGCTACACCTTC	CAGSYQGVDYGYTF
TRBD2	TRBV27	once	TRBJ2-1	TGTGCCAGCATGCAAGCGGGAGGGAATGAGCAGTTCTTC	CASMQAGGNEQFF
.	TRBV13	.	TRBJ2-3	TGTGCCAGCAGTACTAGCACAGATACGCAGTATTTT	CASSTSTDTQYF
TRBD2	TRBV4-2	.	TRBJ2-1	TGTGCCAGCAGTCTGTTCGGGGGGAGCTCCTACAATGAGCAGTTCTTC	CASSLFGGSSYNEQFF
.	TRBV12-3/TRBV12-4	.	TRBJ1-4	TGTGCCAGCAGTTCTGCTAATGAAAAACTGTTTTTT	CASSSANEKLFF
TRBD1	TRBV3-1/TRBV3-2	.	TRBJ1-5	TGTGCCAGCAGCCGGCAAGACAGGGACAGCAATCAGCCCCAGCATTTT	CASSRQDRDSNQPQHF
.	TRBV9	.	TRBJ1-1	TGTGCCAGCAGCCAAGGCATTGGAGGTTACACTGAAGCTTTCTTT	CASSQGIGGYTEAFF
TRBD1	TRBV19	.	TRBJ1-1	TGTGCCAGTCTGTTCGACAGGGCAAGCACTGAAGCTTTCTTT	CASLFDRASTEAFF
.	TRBV7-2	.	TRBJ1-2	TGTGCCAGCAGCTTATCGGGATACAGGGTACACTATGGCTACACCTTC	CASSLSGYRVHYGYTF
.	TRBV1	.	TRBJ1-5	TGCACCAGCACTGACAGGGGGATGTCGGTCAGTCAGCCCCAGCATTTT	CTSTDRGMSVSQPQHF
TRBD1	TRBV4-1	.	TRBJ1-4	TGCGCCAGCAGCATCCGACAGGGAGCTAATGAAAAACTGTTTTTT	CASSIRQGANEKLFF
.	TRBV5-1	.	TRBJ2-5	TGCGCCAGCAGCACTGGGACATTCTCTGACCAAGAGACCCAGTACTTC	CASSTGTFSDQETQYF
.	TRBV2	.	TRBJ1-5	TGTGCCAGCAAGGAGGGTTGGGGCAATCAGCCCCAGCATTTT	CASKEGWGNQPQHF
.	TRBV5-6	.	TRBJ1-5	TGTGCCAGCAGTCGACAGTTCTATAGCAATCAGCCCCAGCATTTT	CASSRQFYSNQPQHF
TRBD1	TRBV28	.	TRBJ1-3	TGTGCCAGCAGTTTCCCTACAGGGGCCCGAAACACCATATATTTT	CASSFPTGARNTIYF
.	TRBV12-2	.	TRBJ2-3	TGTGCAAGTCGCTTAGGAAAAGGCCCCGCAGGGGAGGGGACGCAGTATTTT	CASRLGKGPAGEGTQYF
.	TRBV5-4	many	TRBJ1-2	TGTGCCACCGAAGTCAAAGAGGGTTCAATCTATGGCTACACCTTC	CATEVKEGSIYGYTF
TRBD2	TRBV11-2	.	TRBJ2-1	TGTGCCAGCAGCTTATGGGGACTAGCGGGGCCTAGCTCCTACAATGAGCAGTTCTTC	CASSLWGLAGPSSYNEQFF
.	TRBV7-2	.	TRBJ2-2	TGTGCCAGCAGCTTAAAGGGCGGACTCACCGGGGAGCTGTTTTTT	CASSLKGGLTGELFF
.	TRBV5-6	.	TRBJ1-5	TGTGCCAGCAGCGCGGGGGATCAGCCCCAGCATTTT	CASSAGDQPQHF
.	TRBV7-9	.	TRBJ1-1	TGTGCCAGCAGCTTACGGTTGAACACTGAAGCTTTCTTT	CASSLRLNTEAFF
TRBD1	TRBV5-4	once	TRBJ2-7	TGTGCCAGCAGCTTGGGGACAGGGAGGTACGAGCAGTACTTC	CASSLGTGRYEQYF
TRBD2	TRBV19	.	TRBJ2-3	TGTGCCAGTAGAGCCGGGGGAGGGAGAGGAACAGATACGCAGTATTTT	CASRAGGGRGTDTQYF
.	TRBV21-1	.	TRBJ1-1	TGTGCCAGCAGCAAAGGGGGACACAACACTGAAGCTTTCTTT	CASSKGGHNTEAFF
TRBD1	TRBV5-4	.	TRBJ1-2	TGTGCCAGCAGCTCTTCGAGGGGGCTCGGCTACACCTTC	CASSSSRGLGYTF
.	TRBV11-2	.	TRBJ1-1	TGTGCCAGCAGCTCGTACAGGGCCGACGGCACTGAAGCTTTCTTT	CASSSYRADGTEAFF
.	TRBV2	.	TRBJ2-2	TGTGCCAGCAGGCAGACAGGCCACACCGGGGAGCTGTTTTTT	CASRQTGHTGELFF
TRBD1	TRBV7-8	.	TRBJ1-1	TGTGCCAGCAAGGGACAGCCTCAGAACACTGAAGCTTTCTTT	CASKGQPQNTEAFF
TRBD2	TRBV7-9	.	TRBJ2-6	TGTGCCAGCAGCCGCGGGAGGGAGGGGGCCAACGTCCTGACTTTC	CASSRGREGANVLTF